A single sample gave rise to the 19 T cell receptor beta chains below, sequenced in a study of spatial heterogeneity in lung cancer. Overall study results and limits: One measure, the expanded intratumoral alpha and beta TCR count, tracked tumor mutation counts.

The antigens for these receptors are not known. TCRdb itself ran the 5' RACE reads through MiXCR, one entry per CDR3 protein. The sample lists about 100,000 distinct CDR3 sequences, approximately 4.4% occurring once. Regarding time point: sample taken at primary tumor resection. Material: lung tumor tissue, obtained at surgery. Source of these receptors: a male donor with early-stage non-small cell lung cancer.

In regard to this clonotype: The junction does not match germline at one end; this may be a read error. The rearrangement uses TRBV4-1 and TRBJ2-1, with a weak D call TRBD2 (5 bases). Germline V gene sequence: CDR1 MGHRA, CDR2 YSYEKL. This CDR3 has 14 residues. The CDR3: CACSQADGHNEQFF. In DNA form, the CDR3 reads TGCGCCTGCAGCCAAGCGGACGGTCACAATGAGCAGTTCTTC.

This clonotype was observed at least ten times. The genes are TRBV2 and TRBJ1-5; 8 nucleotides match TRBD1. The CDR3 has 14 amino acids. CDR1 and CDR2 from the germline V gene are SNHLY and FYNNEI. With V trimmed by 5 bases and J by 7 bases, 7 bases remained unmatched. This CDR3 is CASSSTGGNQPQHF. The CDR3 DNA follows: TGTGCCAGCAGTTCTACAGGGGGGAACCAGCCCCAGCATTTT. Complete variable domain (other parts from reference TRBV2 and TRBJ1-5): EPEVTQTPSHQVTQMGQEVILRCVPISNHLYFYWYRQILGQKVEFLVSFYNNEISEKSEIFDDQFSVERPDGSNFTLKIRSTKLEDSAMYFCASSSTGGNQPQHFGDGTRLSIL.

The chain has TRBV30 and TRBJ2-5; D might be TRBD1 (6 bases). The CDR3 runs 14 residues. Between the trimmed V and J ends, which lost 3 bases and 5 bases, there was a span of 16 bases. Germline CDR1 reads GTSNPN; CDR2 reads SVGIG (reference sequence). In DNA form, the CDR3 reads TGTGCCTGGAGCCCGGGACACTCTGGGGAGACCCAGTACTTC. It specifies CAWSPGHSGETQYF.

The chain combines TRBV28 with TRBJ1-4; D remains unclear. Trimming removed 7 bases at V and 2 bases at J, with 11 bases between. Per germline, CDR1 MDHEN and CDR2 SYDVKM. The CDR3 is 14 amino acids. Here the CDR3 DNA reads TGTGCCAGCACCCGGACCCTGACTAATGAAAAACTGTTTTTT. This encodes CASTRTLTNEKLFF.

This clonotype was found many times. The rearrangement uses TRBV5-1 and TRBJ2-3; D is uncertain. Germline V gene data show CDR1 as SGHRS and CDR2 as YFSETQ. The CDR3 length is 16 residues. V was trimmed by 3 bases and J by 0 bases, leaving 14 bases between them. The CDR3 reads CASSYRFSGSTDTQYF. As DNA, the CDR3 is TGCGCCAGCAGCTACCGATTTTCCGGAAGCACAGATACGCAGTATTTT.

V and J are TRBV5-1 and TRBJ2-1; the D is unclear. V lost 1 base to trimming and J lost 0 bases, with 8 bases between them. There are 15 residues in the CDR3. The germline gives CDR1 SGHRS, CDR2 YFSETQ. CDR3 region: CASSLLGSSYNEQFF. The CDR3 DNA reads TGCGCCAGCAGCTTGCTCGGAAGCTCCTACAATGAGCAGTTCTTC.

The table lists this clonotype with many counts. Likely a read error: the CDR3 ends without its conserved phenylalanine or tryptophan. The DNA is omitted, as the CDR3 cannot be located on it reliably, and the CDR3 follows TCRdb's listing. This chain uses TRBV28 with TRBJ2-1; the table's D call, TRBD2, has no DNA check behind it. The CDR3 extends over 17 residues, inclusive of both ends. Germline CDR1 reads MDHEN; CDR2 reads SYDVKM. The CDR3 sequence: CASRRSGGLGLAGSLRT.

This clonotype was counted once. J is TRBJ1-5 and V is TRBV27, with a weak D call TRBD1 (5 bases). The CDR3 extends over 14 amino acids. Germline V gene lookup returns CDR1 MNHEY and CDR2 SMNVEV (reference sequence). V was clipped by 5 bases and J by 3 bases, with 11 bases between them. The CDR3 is CASSTRVNNQPQHF. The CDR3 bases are TGTGCCAGCAGTACCAGGGTAAACAATCAGCCCCAGCATTTT.

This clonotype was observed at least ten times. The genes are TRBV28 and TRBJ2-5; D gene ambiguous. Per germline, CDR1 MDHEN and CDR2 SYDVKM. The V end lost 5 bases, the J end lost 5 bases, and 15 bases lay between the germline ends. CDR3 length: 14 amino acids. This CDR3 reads CASSSSYTLETQYF. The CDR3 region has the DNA TGTGCCAGCAGTAGTTCGTACACATTGGAGACCCAGTACTTC.

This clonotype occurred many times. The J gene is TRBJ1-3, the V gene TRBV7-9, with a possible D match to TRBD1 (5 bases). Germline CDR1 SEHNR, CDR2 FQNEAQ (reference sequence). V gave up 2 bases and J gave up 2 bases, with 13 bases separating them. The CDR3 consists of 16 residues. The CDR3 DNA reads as TGTGCCAGCAGCTTATTTGTCGGGGCTGCTGGAAACACCATATATTTT. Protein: CASSLFVGAAGNTIYF.

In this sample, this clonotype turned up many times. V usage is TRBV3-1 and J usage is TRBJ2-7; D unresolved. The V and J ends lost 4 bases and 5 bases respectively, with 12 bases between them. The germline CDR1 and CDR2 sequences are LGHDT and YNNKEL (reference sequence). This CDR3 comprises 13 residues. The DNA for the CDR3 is TGTGCCAGCAGCCTCAGCCTAGGCGACGAGCAGTACTTC. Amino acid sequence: CASSLSLGDEQYF.

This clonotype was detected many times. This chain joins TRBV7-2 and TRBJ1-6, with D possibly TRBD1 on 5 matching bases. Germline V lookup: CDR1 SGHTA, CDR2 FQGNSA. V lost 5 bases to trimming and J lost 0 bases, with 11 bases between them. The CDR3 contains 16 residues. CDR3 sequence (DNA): TGTGCCAGCAGCACACACAGGAGCTCCTATAATTCACCCCTCCACTTT. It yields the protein CASSTHRSSYNSPLHF.

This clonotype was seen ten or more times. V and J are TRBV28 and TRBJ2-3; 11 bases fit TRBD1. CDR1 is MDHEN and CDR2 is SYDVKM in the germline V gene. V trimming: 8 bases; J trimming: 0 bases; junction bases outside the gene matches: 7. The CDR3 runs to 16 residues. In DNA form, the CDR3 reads TGTGCCAGCGCAAGGACAGGGGGCTCAAGCACAGATACGCAGTATTTT. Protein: CASARTGGSSTDTQYF.

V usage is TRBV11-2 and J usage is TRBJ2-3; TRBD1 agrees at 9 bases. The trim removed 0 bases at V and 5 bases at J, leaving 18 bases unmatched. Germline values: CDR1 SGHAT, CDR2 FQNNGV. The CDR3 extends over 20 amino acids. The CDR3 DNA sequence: TGTGCCAGCAGCTTAGATGCCCTTGACGGACAGGGGCCCTTAGGAGATACGCAGTATTTT. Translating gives CASSLDALDGQGPLGDTQYF.

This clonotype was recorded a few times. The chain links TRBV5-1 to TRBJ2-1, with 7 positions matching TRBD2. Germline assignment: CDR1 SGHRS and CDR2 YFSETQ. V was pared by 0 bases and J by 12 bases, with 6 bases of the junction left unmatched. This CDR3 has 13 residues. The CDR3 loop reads CASSLDGRLGQFF. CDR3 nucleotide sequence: TGCGCCAGCAGCTTGGACGGGAGGTTGGGGCAGTTCTTC.

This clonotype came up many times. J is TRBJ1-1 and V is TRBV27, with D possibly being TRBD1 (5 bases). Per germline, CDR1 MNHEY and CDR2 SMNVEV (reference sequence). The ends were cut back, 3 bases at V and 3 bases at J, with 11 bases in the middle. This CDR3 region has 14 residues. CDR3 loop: CASSLGGPYTEAFF. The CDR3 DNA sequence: TGTGCCAGCAGTTTGGGGGGACCTTACACTGAAGCTTTCTTT.

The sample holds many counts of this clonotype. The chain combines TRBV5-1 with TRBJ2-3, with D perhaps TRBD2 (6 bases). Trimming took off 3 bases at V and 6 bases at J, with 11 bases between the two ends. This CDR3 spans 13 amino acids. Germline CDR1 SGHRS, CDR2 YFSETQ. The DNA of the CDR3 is TGCGCCAGCAGCTCGGGGACTCCGGATACGCAGTATTTT. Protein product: CASSSGTPDTQYF. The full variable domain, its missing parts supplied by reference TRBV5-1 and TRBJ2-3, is KAGVTQTPRYLIKTRGQQVTLSCSPISGHRSVSWYQQTPGQGLQFLFEYFSETQRNKGNFPGRFSGRQFSNSRSEMNVSTLELGDSALYLCASSSGTPDTQYFGPGTRLTVL.

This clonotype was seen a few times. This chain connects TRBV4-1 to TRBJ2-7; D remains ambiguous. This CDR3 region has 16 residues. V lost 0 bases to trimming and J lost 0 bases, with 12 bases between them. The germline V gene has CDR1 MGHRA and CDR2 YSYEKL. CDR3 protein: CASSQDRTILSYEQYF. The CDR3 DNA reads TGCGCCAGCAGCCAAGATCGCACTATCCTCTCCTACGAGCAGTACTTC.

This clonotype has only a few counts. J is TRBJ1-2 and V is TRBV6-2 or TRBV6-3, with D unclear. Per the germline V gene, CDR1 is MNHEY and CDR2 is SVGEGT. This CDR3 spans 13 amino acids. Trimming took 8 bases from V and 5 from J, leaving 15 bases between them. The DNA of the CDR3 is TGTGCCAGCGGGCGGGCCCGCTTATATGGCTACACCTTC. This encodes CASGRARLYGYTF.